The rows below give T cell receptor beta chains drawn from one sample of a study of read filtering for tumor transcriptome and immune sequencing. TCRdb re-called the reads through MiXCR, storing one row per CDR3 protein. The sample lists some 20,000 distinct CDR3 sequences; approximately 24% were seen once. The sequencing sample was made of a population of CD138-negative cells sorted from bone marrow. Receptors originate from a donor aged 40 or older with multiple myeloma. Both conserved end residues are part of each CDR3. The D gene is left open where the match is weak. Clone size is shown for a subset of rows, as once, few, many or a class of expanded clone.

V gene	CDR3 length	clone size	D gene	J gene	CDR3 DNA	CDR3 protein
TRBV28	14	many	TRBD2	TRBJ2-5	TGTGCCAGCAGTACGGGGACTAGCTTGGGGACCCAGTACTTC	CASSTGTSLGTQYF
TRBV25-1	11	many	.	TRBJ1-1	TGTGCCAGCAGGACCGGGACAAAAGCTTTCTTT	CASRTGTKAFF
TRBV29-1	15	few	.	TRBJ1-1	TGCAGCGTTGAACCCTCGGGGGGCGCTTACACTGAAGCTTTCTTT	CSVEPSGGAYTEAFF
TRBV4-3	13	many	.	TRBJ2-7	TGCGCCAGCAGCCAAGGTAGCGTCTACGAGCAGTACTTC	CASSQGSVYEQYF
TRBV20-1	13	.	.	TRBJ1-5	TGCAGTGCTAGAGGTCAGGGCATGGAGCCCCAGCATTTT	CSARGQGMEPQHF
TRBV25-1	15	many	.	TRBJ2-5	TGTGCCAGCAGTGAGCCCCAGGGGGGCCAAGAGACCCAGTACTTC	CASSEPQGGQETQYF
TRBV6-2/TRBV6-3	14	many	.	TRBJ2-1	TGTGCCAGCAGACAGGACGCGACCTACAATGAGCAGTTCTTC	CASRQDATYNEQFF
TRBV28	15	many	TRBD1	TRBJ1-5	TGTGCCAGCAGTTTAGTACAGGGGATAAGTCAGCCCCAGCATTTT	CASSLVQGISQPQHF
TRBV5-1	15	many	.	TRBJ2-2	TGCGCCAGCAGCGAGACCATCGGACGGACCGGGGAGCTGTTTTTT	CASSETIGRTGELFF
TRBV12-3/TRBV12-4	11	many	.	TRBJ2-1	TGTGCCAGCAGTTCGGGGCTCGGGCAGTTCTTC	CASSSGLGQFF
TRBV29-1	15	few	TRBD1	TRBJ2-2	TGCAGCGTAGGGACAGGGGCCGCGAACACCGGGGAGCTGTTTTTT	CSVGTGAANTGELFF
TRBV7-9	13	medium-sized	.	TRBJ2-7	TGTGCCAGCAGCTATGGGGAGTACGACGAGCAGTACTTC	CASSYGEYDEQYF
TRBV13	12	many	.	TRBJ2-1	TGTGCCAGCAGCTCAGGGCCCTCGGGGCAGTTCTTC	CASSSGPSGQFF
TRBV20-1	16	.	TRBD2	TRBJ2-5	TGCAGTGCTAGACCGCCCTCAGGGAGGGCCGGAGAGACCCAGTACTTC	CSARPPSGRAGETQYF
TRBV5-1	13	few	.	TRBJ2-5	TGCGCCAGCAGCACAGACCTGTCGGAGACCCAGTACTTC	CASSTDLSETQYF
TRBV29-1	15	.	TRBD2	TRBJ2-2	TGCAGCGTTTCATTTAGCGGGGTGAACACCGGGGAGCTGTTTTTT	CSVSFSGVNTGELFF
TRBV28	15	many	TRBD1	TRBJ2-1	TGTGCCAGCAGTACAACAGGGGGTAGCTACAATGAGCAGTTCTTC	CASSTTGGSYNEQFF
TRBV7-2	15	many	TRBD2	TRBJ2-1	TGTGCCAGCAGCTTAGGTCTAGCGGGAGAGGATGAGCAGTTCTTC	CASSLGLAGEDEQFF
TRBV7-9	14	many	.	TRBJ2-1	TGTGCCACCGCCCTGGCCCAGGCAGCCGATGAGCAGTTCTTC	CATALAQAADEQFF
TRBV19	12	few	.	TRBJ1-1	TGTGCCAGTACCCCAGCGGGGGCTGAAGCTTTCTTT	CASTPAGAEAFF
TRBV5-5	15	.	TRBD1	TRBJ2-1	TGTGCCAGCAGCTATCCCGGACAGGGGGTCAATGAGCAGTTCTTC	CASSYPGQGVNEQFF
TRBV5-5	15	many	TRBD2	TRBJ2-3	TGTGCCAGCAGCTTGCTAGCGGGAACCACAGATACGCAGTATTTT	CASSLLAGTTDTQYF
TRBV7-2	14	few	TRBD1	TRBJ2-1	TGTGCCAGCAGCTTAGAAACAGGGGGGAATGAGCAGTTCTTC	CASSLETGGNEQFF
TRBV29-1	14	.	.	TRBJ2-1	TGCAGCGTTGAGTTGGCCCGGCGAGTGAATGAGCAGTTCTTC	CSVELARRVNEQFF
TRBV20-1	13	many	.	TRBJ2-5	TGCAGTGCTAGAAAACTCCCCTCAGAGACCCAGTACTTC	CSARKLPSETQYF
TRBV27	11	.	TRBD1	TRBJ1-4	TGTGCCAGCAGTTTTGGACAGGAATTGTTTTTT	CASSFGQELFF
TRBV5-4	13	medium-sized	.	TRBJ1-1	TGTGCCAGCAGCTTGTTGGGGGGCAGTGAAGCTTTCTTT	CASSLLGGSEAFF
TRBV5-1	14	many	.	TRBJ2-6	TGCGCCAGCAGCACAGGTTCTGGGGCCAACGTCCTGACTTTC	CASSTGSGANVLTF
TRBV10-2	17	.	TRBD2	TRBJ2-1	TGCGCCAGCAGGGCAGGGACTAGCGGGGGGGCCTACAATGAGCAGTTCTTC	CASRAGTSGGAYNEQFF
TRBV29-1	13	many	.	TRBJ1-1	TGCAGCGTGGACAGTCGTACGAGCACTGAAGCTTTCTTT	CSVDSRTSTEAFF
TRBV20-1	15	many	.	TRBJ1-5	TGCAGTGCTAGTTTGGGGGTAAATAGCAATCAGCCCCAGCATTTT	CSASLGVNSNQPQHF
TRBV5-1	12	many	.	TRBJ2-7	TGCGCCAGCAGCTTGGACAGGGACGAGCAGTACTTC	CASSLDRDEQYF
TRBV4-3	18	few	TRBD1	TRBJ2-1	TGCGCCAGCAGCCAAAGCGAGGGGGCTTATACCCGCGACAATGAGCAGTTCTTC	CASSQSEGAYTRDNEQFF
TRBV4-3	17	medium-sized	TRBD2	TRBJ2-2	TGCGCCAGCAGCCAAGGACTAGCGGGAGCTCGCACCGGGGAGCTGTTTTTT	CASSQGLAGARTGELFF
TRBV30	12	many	.	TRBJ1-5	TGTGCCTGGAGCCGGGAGAACCAGCCCCAGCATTTT	CAWSRENQPQHF
TRBV7-2	17	many	.	TRBJ2-5	TGTGCCAGCAGCTTAGGAGTGGGTGGGACCGTACAAGAGACCCAGTACTTC	CASSLGVGGTVQETQYF
TRBV7-9	16	.	TRBD2	TRBJ2-1	TGTGCCAGCAGCTTACTAGCGGGAACCCACTACAATGAGCAGTTCTTC	CASSLLAGTHYNEQFF
TRBV7-3	13	few	.	TRBJ2-2	TGTGCCAGCGCAGGACCTAACACCGGGGAGCTGTTTTTT	CASAGPNTGELFF
TRBV7-2	13	few	TRBD1	TRBJ2-3	TGTGCCAGCACCTACAGGGGGACAGATACGCAGTATTTT	CASTYRGTDTQYF
TRBV25-1	16	.	TRBD2	TRBJ2-7	TGTGCCAGCAGTGTTCTGTCTAGCGGGAGCCATTACGAGCAGTACTTC	CASSVLSSGSHYEQYF
TRBV28	15	.	.	TRBJ2-3	TGTGCCAGCAGCTCCCCCTGGGGAAGCACAGATACGCAGTATTTT	CASSSPWGSTDTQYF
TRBV28	16	many	.	TRBJ2-7	TGTGCCAGCAGTAAAACCGGACAGTCGCCTTCCTACGAGCAGTACTTC	CASSKTGQSPSYEQYF
TRBV2	12	few	.	TRBJ2-7	TGTGCCAGCAGGGGGACACCCAGTCGGCAGTACTTC	CASRGTPSRQYF
TRBV14	12	.	.	TRBJ2-1	TGTGCCAGCAGCCAACACAGGGATGAGCAGTTCTTC	CASSQHRDEQFF
TRBV29-1	12	.	.	TRBJ2-1	TGCAGCGTTGCGGGGACCTACAATGAGCAGTTCTTC	CSVAGTYNEQFF
TRBV4-2	13	many	TRBD2	TRBJ2-1	TGTGCCAGCAGCCGAGGACTAGCGAATGAGCAGTTCTTC	CASSRGLANEQFF
TRBV27	16	many	TRBD2	TRBJ2-1	TGTGCCAGCAGTTCCCCGGGACTAGCGTCCTACAATGAGCAGTTCTTC	CASSSPGLASYNEQFF
TRBV29-1	14	.	.	TRBJ2-7	TGCAGCGTTGTATTACGGGGGAGGTTCTACGAGCAGTACTTC	CSVVLRGRFYEQYF
TRBV15	17	few	TRBD2	TRBJ2-1	TGTGCCACCAGCAAGGGCCGGGGCGGGAGGAGAACCAATGAGCAGTTCTTC	CATSKGRGGRRTNEQFF
TRBV7-9	14	medium-sized	.	TRBJ1-1	TGTGCCAGCAGCTTAGGTAAAGGGAACACTGAAGCTTTCTTT	CASSLGKGNTEAFF
TRBV4-2	13	.	.	TRBJ2-4	TGTGCCAGCAGCCCCCAAAAGGGCGGCAGCCAGTACTTC	CASSPQKGGSQYF
TRBV4-3	17	.	TRBD2	TRBJ2-3	TGCGCCAGCAGCCAAGAGCCGGGACTAGCGGGGCCGGATACGCAGTATTTT	CASSQEPGLAGPDTQYF
TRBV5-4	14	many	TRBD1	TRBJ2-7	TGTGCCAGCAGCAGGGGACAGGGACGCTACGAGCAGTACTTC	CASSRGQGRYEQYF
TRBV15	14	few	.	TRBJ1-1	TGTGCCACCAGCAGAGAGACGACGAACACTGAAGCTTTCTTT	CATSRETTNTEAFF
TRBV14	11	many	.	TRBJ2-5	TGTGCCAGCAGCCATGGGGAGACCCAGTACTTC	CASSHGETQYF
TRBV29-1	15	many	.	TRBJ2-1	TGCAGCGTTGAAGGCTCGTCGGAGGGGTACAATGAGCAGTTCTTC	CSVEGSSEGYNEQFF
TRBV20-1	15	many	.	TRBJ1-1	TGCAGTGCTCTCCCTGGGTCCCGAGGCAACACTGAAGCTTTCTTT	CSALPGSRGNTEAFF
TRBV11-3	15	many	TRBD1	TRBJ1-1	TGTGCCAGCAGCCCGGGACAGGGGGCGGTCACTGAAGCTTTCTTT	CASSPGQGAVTEAFF
TRBV20-1	11	.	.	TRBJ1-4	TGCAGTGCCCCCGGGACTGAAAAACTGTTTTTT	CSAPGTEKLFF
TRBV29-1	13	many	TRBD2	TRBJ2-3	TGCAGCTTGAGGGAGGGAGCCACAGATACGCAGTATTTT	CSLREGATDTQYF